The 27 T cell receptor beta chains presented below share a single source sample, sequenced in a study of T cells after yellow fever vaccination (dated by TCRdb to between 2017 and 2020). The protocol used for the library was 5' RACE. The sequencer was an Illumina NovaSeq 6000. TCRdb reprocessing: public reads trimmed at Q25 with fastp, clones called with MiXCR, in-frame beta chains kept. Rows merge per CDR3 protein into single entries with the most common DNA and genes. The sample data list some 300,000 distinct CDR3 sequences, and roughly 4% of these were observed just once. Around 20% of the sample lies in the top ten. Read against the paper, the sample's treatment or condition label means: live attenuated yellow fever vaccine strain. This specimen was PBMCs, taken on the day of the yellow fever booster vaccination. The receptor source for this set is a man in his late teens or twenties who received the YFV17D yellow fever vaccine.

In its sample, this clonotype was seen many times. The chain has TRBV20-1 and TRBJ2-7; D not certain. This CDR3 is built from 13 residues. Germline-derived CDR1 and CDR2 are DFQATT and SNEGSKA (reference sequence). The V end lost 0 bases, the J end lost 5 bases, and 11 bases lay between the germline ends. CDR3 in amino acids: CSARDHPRDEQYF. The CDR3 nucleotides read TGCAGTGCTAGAGATCACCCTAGAGACGAGCAGTACTTC.

This clonotype occurred a few times. V is TRBV7-2 and J is TRBJ2-2; TRBD1 might be the D (5 bases). This CDR3 is 14 amino acids long. The germline V gene encodes CDR1 SGHTA and CDR2 FQGNSA. Trimming took 4 bases from V and 4 from J, leaving 10 bases between them. CDR3 nucleotide sequence: TGTGCCAGCAGCTCCTACAGGCGCACCGGGGAGCTGTTTTTT. Its translation: CASSSYRRTGELFF. Full variable domain (rest looked up from reference TRBV7-2 and TRBJ2-2): GAGVSQSPSNKVTEKGKDVELRCDPISGHTALYWYRQSLGQGLEFLIYFQGNSAPDKSGLPSDRFSAERTGGSVSTLTIQRTQQEDSAVYLCASSSYRRTGELFFGEGSRLTVL.

The chain couples TRBV25-1 to TRBJ2-3; D is possibly TRBD1 (6 bases). The CDR3 is made up of 15 amino acids. Trimming took 1 base from V and 3 from J, leaving 11 bases between them. CDR1 and CDR2 from the germline V gene are MGHDK and SYGVNS. The CDR3 loop is CASSESQGRTDTQYF. In DNA, the CDR3 is TGTGCCAGCAGTGAATCACAGGGTAGGACAGATACGCAGTATTTT. Complete variable domain (other parts from reference TRBV25-1 and TRBJ2-3): EADIYQTPRYLVIGTGKKITLECSQTMGHDKMYWYQQDPGMELHLIHYSYGVNSTEKGDLSSESTVSRIRTEHFPLTLESARPSHTSQYLCASSESQGRTDTQYFGPGTRLTVL.

This clonotype came up a few times. The chain employs TRBV7-9 and TRBJ2-7; D perhaps matches TRBD1 (7 bases). The CDR3 covers 14 residues. Germline V gene sequence: CDR1 SEHNR, CDR2 FQNEAQ (reference sequence). V dropped 4 bases and J dropped 4 bases, with 14 bases sitting between them. The CDR3, as DNA: TGTGCCAGCAGCTCGGGGGACAGAACTTACGAGCAGTACGTC. This encodes CASSSGDRTYEQYV.

This chain joins TRBV19 and TRBJ2-1; 9 bases align to TRBD2. The CDR3 runs 17 residues. The germline V gene has CDR1 LNHDA and CDR2 SQIVND (reference sequence). J was trimmed by 5 bases and V by 1 base; bases with no gene match: 9. In DNA, the CDR3 is TGTGCCAGTAGTATAGTGGGAGCGGGGGGCATCAACAATGAGCAGTTCTTC. This sequence encodes CASSIVGAGGINNEQFF. The entire variable domain, with the rest obtained from reference TRBV19 and TRBJ2-1, is as follows: DGGITQSPKYLFRKEGQNVTLSCEQNLNHDAMYWYRQDPGQGLRLIYYSQIVNDFQKGDIAEGYSVSREKKESFPLTVTSAQKNPTAFYLCASSIVGAGGINNEQFFGPGTRLTVL.

The chain has TRBV7-9 and TRBJ2-7, with 7 bases identical to TRBD2. This CDR3 spans 14 amino acids. Germline lookup yields CDR1 SEHNR and CDR2 FQNEAQ (reference sequence). Germline trimming cut 5 bases from V and 6 bases from J; bases unmatched to any gene: 10. CDR3 sequence: CASSPSGGGLEQYF. The CDR3 DNA sequence: TGTGCCAGCAGCCCCTCGGGGGGAGGCCTCGAGCAGTACTTC.

This clonotype was seen a handful of times. The chain combines TRBV5-1 with TRBJ2-2; 8 positions match TRBD2. The CDR3 spans 14 residues. The germline gives CDR1 SGHRS, CDR2 YFSETQ. V lost 4 bases, J lost 7 bases, and 6 bases stayed unmatched. The CDR3, as DNA: TGCGCCAGCAGCGTGCGGGGGGTGATCGGGGAGCTGTTTTTT. This sequence encodes CASSVRGVIGELFF.

On this clonotype itself: Germline is not matched at one junction end, which may reflect a read error. This chain links TRBV5-1 with TRBJ2-3; 9 bases agree with TRBD1. Looked up from germline, CDR1 is SGHRS and CDR2 is YFSETQ. This CDR3 spans 12 amino acids. As DNA, the CDR3 is TGCGCCAGCAGCCCTAGAGGGGGACAGGGTTTTTTT. This encodes CASSPRGGQGFF.

V is TRBV11-3 and J is TRBJ2-3, with 11 bases aligning to TRBD2. The J segment lost 2 bases and the V segment lost 4 bases, leaving 5 bases of the junction unmatched. This CDR3 is 16 amino acids long. Germline V gene lookup returns CDR1 SGHNT and CDR2 YENEEA. The CDR3 loop is CASSSGTSGNTDTQYF. As DNA, the CDR3 is TGTGCCAGCAGCTCCGGGACTAGCGGAAACACAGATACGCAGTATTTT. Using reference TRBV11-3 and TRBJ2-3 for the parts outside the CDR3, the full variable domain is EAGVVQSPRYKIIEKKQPVAFWCNPISGHNTLYWYLQNLGQGPELLIRYENEEAVDDSQLPKDRFSAERLKGVDSTLKIQPAELGDSAVYLCASSSGTSGNTDTQYFGPGTRLTVL.

V gene TRBV6-2 or TRBV6-3 combines with J gene TRBJ2-7; 7 bases align to TRBD1. The trim removed 2 bases at V and 0 bases at J, leaving 10 bases unmatched. Germline CDR1 is MNHEY and CDR2 is SVGEGT. This CDR3 comprises 17 residues. The CDR3 sequence: CASSYTLGTASSYEQYF. CDR3 nucleotides: TGTGCCAGCAGTTACACCTTAGGGACAGCAAGCTCCTACGAGCAGTACTTC.

There are many counts of this clonotype. This chain connects TRBV9 to TRBJ1-1, with a tentative D call TRBD1 (6 bases). Trimming shortened V by 0 bases and J by 1 base, and 10 bases separated the two germline ends. The CDR3 is made up of 15 amino acids. The V gene's germline CDR1 is SGDLS and CDR2 YYNGEE. The CDR3 sequence is CASSVGGAQNTEAFF. In DNA, the CDR3 is TGTGCCAGCAGCGTAGGGGGGGCCCAGAACACTGAAGCTTTCTTT.

V and J are TRBV21-1 and TRBJ2-3; the table's D call, TRBD2, was not checked against the DNA. TRBV21-1 is a documented pseudogene. CDR3 length: 14 residues. In DNA, the CDR3 is TGTGCCAGCAGCAACGGTGGGGGAGGAGATACGCAGTATTTT. Its protein product is CASSNGGGGDTQYF.

This clonotype was recorded at least ten times. V and J are TRBV14 and TRBJ2-2; 8 bases are shared with TRBD1. J was trimmed by 1 base and V by 3 bases; bases with no gene match: 4. The CDR3 covers 16 residues. Germline loops: CDR1 SGHDN, CDR2 FVKESK. The CDR3 spells CASSHGTGENTGELFF. CDR3 DNA sequence: TGTGCCAGCAGCCACGGGACAGGAGAGAACACCGGGGAGCTGTTTTTT.

This clonotype was seen at least ten times. The chain recombines TRBV7-2 with TRBJ2-3; unclear D gene. The CDR3 contains 12 residues. CDR1 and CDR2 (germline): SGHTA, FQGNSA. V shed 4 bases and J shed 6 bases, with 8 bases lying between them. CDR3 DNA: TGTGCCAGCAGCTCCCTGGGGGATACGCAGTATTTT. Translation: CASSSLGDTQYF.

The V and J genes are TRBV10-3 and TRBJ2-5; tentatively, D is TRBD1 or TRBD2 (5 bases each). V dropped 6 bases and J dropped 4 bases, with 18 bases sitting between them. Per the germline V gene, CDR1 is ENHRY and CDR2 is SYGVKD. This CDR3 spans 15 amino acids. This chain's CDR3 is CAIRDGTLVGETQYF. CDR3 sequence (DNA): TGTGCCATCAGAGATGGGACCCTCGTCGGAGAGACCCAGTACTTC.

This clonotype appeared a few times. V and J are TRBV19 and TRBJ1-5; D may be TRBD1 (6 bases). CDR1 and CDR2 from the germline V gene are LNHDA and SQIVND (reference sequence). Trimming took 4 bases from V and 4 from J, leaving 14 bases between them. The CDR3 totals 15 residues. CDR3 bases: TGTGCCAGTAGTACCCACGGGGGCTATAATCAGCCCCAGCATTTT. Protein sequence: CASSTHGGYNQPQHF. Filled out from reference TRBV19 and TRBJ1-5, the complete variable domain reads DGGITQSPKYLFRKEGQNVTLSCEQNLNHDAMYWYRQDPGQGLRLIYYSQIVNDFQKGDIAEGYSVSREKKESFPLTVTSAQKNPTAFYLCASSTHGGYNQPQHFGDGTRLSIL.

The sample holds many counts of this clonotype. The J gene is TRBJ2-5, the V gene TRBV5-1, with 7 bases fitting TRBD1. Germline V gene sequence: CDR1 SGHRS, CDR2 YFSETQ. The CDR3 consists of 13 residues. The V gene end was trimmed by 5 bases and the J gene end by 4 bases; junction bases not matched to a gene: 5. In DNA form, the CDR3 reads TGCGCCAGCAGAACCGGGACAGTAGAGACCCAGTACTTC. Amino acid sequence: CASRTGTVETQYF.

This clonotype was counted many times. The rearrangement joins TRBV12-3 or TRBV12-4 to TRBJ1-2; D is ambiguous. The germline V and J ends were trimmed by 6 bases and 4 bases, with 21 bases remaining between them. CDR3 length equals 16 residues. The CDR3 region has the DNA TGTGCCAGCAGCCCGGGCCGACAAACCCCCACCTATGGCTACACCTTC. It codes for CASSPGRQTPTYGYTF.

This chain connects TRBV27 to TRBJ2-3; D is unresolved. The CDR3 extends over 19 amino acids. Trimming pared 3 bases from V and 4 bases from J, leaving 26 bases between. In germline, CDR1 is MNHEY, CDR2 SMNVEV (reference sequence). The CDR3 region is CASSFFSPSLFRSPDTQYF. The DNA for the CDR3 is TGTGCCAGCAGTTTTTTCAGTCCCTCTCTTTTCCGATCGCCAGATACGCAGTATTTT.

This clonotype has ten or more counts. The genes are TRBV20-1 and TRBJ2-5; 9 bases line up with TRBD1. Germline V gene data show CDR1 as DFQATT and CDR2 as SNEGSKA (reference sequence). V lost 5 bases, J lost 4 bases, and 11 bases stayed unmatched. This CDR3 is built from 15 residues. As DNA, the CDR3 is TGCAGTGCTGCCCACGCGACAGGGGGGGCAGAGACCCAGTACTTC. Protein: CSAAHATGGAETQYF.

The genes are TRBV20-1 and TRBJ2-1; 12 bases agree with TRBD2. The CDR3 has 18 amino acids. Germline-derived CDR1 and CDR2 are DFQATT and SNEGSKA (reference sequence). V shed 2 bases and J 0 bases; nucleotides not matched to a gene: 8. DNA for the CDR3: TGCAGTGCTAGACGGTCTAGCGGGGGGGTTTTCTCCTACAATGAGCAGTTCTTC. The encoded protein is CSARRSSGGVFSYNEQFF.

The gene calls are TRBV25-1 and TRBJ2-2; tentative D call: TRBD2 (6 bases). Germline assignment: CDR1 MGHDK and CDR2 SYGVNS. V dropped 6 bases and J dropped 7 bases, with 15 bases sitting between them. The CDR3 runs 14 residues. The CDR3 here is CASRGGAARGELFF. CDR3 DNA: TGTGCCAGCAGAGGAGGGGCGGCGCGCGGGGAGCTGTTTTTT.

This clonotype was recorded a few times. The CDR3 is CASSTRDRGHEQYF. The CDR3 DNA sequence: TGTGCCAGCAGCACCCGGGACAGGGGACACGAGCAGTACTTC. The rearrangement joins TRBV5-4 to TRBJ2-7; 10 bases agree with TRBD1. CDR3 length equals 14 residues. J gave up 5 bases and V 4 bases, and 6 bases lay outside the gene matches. The germline gives CDR1 SGHNT, CDR2 YYREEE (reference sequence).

This clonotype was counted ten times or more. The CDR3 coding sequence is TGTGCCAGCAGCTTATTCAGGAAGGAGACCCAGTACTTC. As protein: CASSLFRKETQYF. The chain recombines TRBV7-9 with TRBJ2-5; D gene unclear. Germline V gene sequence: CDR1 SEHNR, CDR2 FQNEAQ (reference sequence). The V gene lost 2 bases and the J gene lost 5 bases, with 9 bases spanning the gap. The CDR3 contains 13 residues.

The table lists this clonotype with many counts. The junction departs from germline at one end; a sequencing error may be responsible. The CDR3 loop reads CATSLTGEPWGSSTDTQYF. The CDR3 DNA is TGTGCCACCAGTTTGACAGGAGAACCGTGGGGGTCTAGCACAGATACGCAGTATTTT. The rearrangement joins TRBV10-3 to TRBJ2-3; D is perhaps TRBD1 (6 bases). CDR3 length equals 19 residues. From germline, CDR1 is ENHRY and CDR2 SYGVKD.

This clonotype was observed a handful of times. The chain is built from TRBV30 and TRBJ2-3, with 9 positions matching TRBD2. The CDR3 contains 15 residues. Germline V gene sequence: CDR1 GTSNPN, CDR2 SVGIG (reference sequence). With 2 bases clipped from V and 9 bases from J, the junction kept 12 bases outside the gene matches. The CDR3 reads CAWSYGGGDQITQYF. The CDR3 DNA is TGTGCCTGGAGTTACGGCGGGGGGGATCAGATAACGCAGTATTTT. The full variable domain, its missing parts supplied by reference TRBV30 and TRBJ2-3, is SQTIHQWPATLVQPVGSPLSLECTVEGTSNPNLYWYRQAAGRGLQLLFYSVGIGQISSEVPQNLSASRPQDRQFILSSKKLLLSDSGFYLCAWSYGGGDQITQYFGPGTRLTVL.

This clonotype was seen only a few times. This chain links TRBV3-1 with TRBJ2-6; 8 bases fit TRBD1. Trimming at V came to 4 bases and at J to 4 bases, leaving 9 bases not matched to a gene. CDR1 and CDR2 from the germline V gene are LGHDT and YNNKEL (reference sequence). This CDR3 contains 17 residues. CDR3 bases: TGTGCCAGCAGCCTAGGACAGGGAACGTCCGGGGCCAACGTCCTGACTTTC. It is translated as CASSLGQGTSGANVLTF.